A single sample gave rise to the 18 T cell receptor beta chains below, sequenced in a study of CD8 T cells in ankylosing spondylitis. Whole-study results and caveats: It appeared that ankylosing spondylitis blood was characterized by a TCR beta motif of roughly 8 highly homologous variants.

No antigen has been assigned to these receptors. TCRdb analysed the 5' RACE reads with MiXCR anew, one entry per CDR3 protein. The sample includes 450,000 to 550,000 distinct CDR3 sequences, roughly 5% of them seen just once. Sequenced material: blood, either unsorted or a sorted T cell fraction (not recorded which). Receptors originate from a male donor with ankylosing spondylitis.

The chain links TRBV20-1 to TRBJ2-3; D not resolved. The CDR3 has 11 amino acids. The ends were cut back, 6 bases at V and 3 bases at J, with 7 bases in the middle. The germline V gene encodes CDR1 DFQATT and CDR2 SNEGSKA (reference sequence). In nucleotides, the CDR3 is TGCAGTGCCATAACTACAGATACGCAGTATTTT. It specifies CSAITTDTQYF.

This clonotype was seen a handful of times. This sequence joins TRBV5-1 and TRBJ2-1, with 9 positions matching TRBD1. Germline-derived CDR1 and CDR2 are SGHRS and YFSETQ. The junction had 18 bases not matched to a gene; V was cut back by 7 bases and J by 1 base. This CDR3 contains 19 residues. The CDR3 coding sequence is TGCGCCAGCGCACCCATTTTTTCGGGACAGGGCCCTTCCTACAATGAGCAGTTCTTC. Its protein is CASAPIFSGQGPSYNEQFF.

This clonotype has ten or more counts. The chain uses TRBV20-1 and TRBJ1-2, with 8 bases fitting TRBD1. The V and J ends lost 6 bases and 4 bases, in that order; junction bases with no gene match: 7. Germline CDR1 is DFQATT and CDR2 is SNEGSKA (reference sequence). There are 13 residues in the CDR3. CDR3 DNA sequence: TGCAGTGCGCGCAGGGGGCGCGGCTATGGCTACACCTTC. Translating gives CSARRGRGYGYTF.

V gene TRBV11-2 combines with J gene TRBJ2-4; weak D call: TRBD1 (5 bases). Trimming took 5 bases from V and 8 from J, leaving 22 bases between them. The CDR3 consists of 16 residues. Germline CDR1 and CDR2: SGHAT and FQNNGV. In DNA form, the CDR3 reads TGTGCCAGCAGCCAGTCGAGGACACAACACTTTGACATTCAGTACTTC. This codes for CASSQSRTQHFDIQYF.

This clonotype occurred many times. This sequence joins TRBV18 and TRBJ1-1; 7 positions match TRBD1. Germline V gene lookup returns CDR1 KGHSH and CDR2 LQKENI. CDR3 length: 14 amino acids. V shed 4 bases and J 0 bases; nucleotides not matched to a gene: 2. The CDR3 coding sequence is TGTGCCAGCTCACGGGACAGAATGAACACTGAAGCTTTCTTT. The encoded protein is CASSRDRMNTEAFF.

Here the CDR3 reads CASFRGDYQETQYF. CDR3 DNA sequence: TGTGCCTCCTTCAGGGGGGACTATCAAGAGACCCAGTACTTC. V gene TRBV7-9 combines with J gene TRBJ2-5; TRBD1 or TRBD2 may be the D gene (7 bases each). The CDR3 totals 14 residues. Germline loops: CDR1 SEHNR, CDR2 FQNEAQ (reference sequence). The ends were cut back, 11 bases at V and 2 bases at J, with 18 bases in the middle.

This clonotype was detected ten times or more. V gene TRBV5-1 combines with J gene TRBJ1-6; 7 bases are shared with TRBD1. V lost 6 bases and J lost 13; bases outside the gene matches: 22. There are 17 residues in the CDR3. Per the germline V gene, CDR1 is SGHRS and CDR2 is YFSETQ. CDR3 protein: CASMLTSIGTAGAPLHF. The CDR3 DNA reads TGCGCCAGCATGCTTACTTCAATCGGGACAGCCGGAGCCCCCCTCCACTTT. The full variable domain, completed using reference TRBV5-1 and TRBJ1-6, is KAGVTQTPRYLIKTRGQQVTLSCSPISGHRSVSWYQQTPGQGLQFLFEYFSETQRNKGNFPGRFSGRQFSNSRSEMNVSTLELGDSALYLCASMLTSIGTAGAPLHFGNGTRLTVT.

There are a few counts of this clonotype. The gene calls are TRBV4-2 and TRBJ1-1; D is undetermined. Germline V gives CDR1 LGHNA, CDR2 YNFKEQ. The CDR3 is made up of 15 amino acids. V was cut by 3 bases and J by 1 base, with 12 bases left in between. Here the CDR3 DNA reads TGTGCCAGCAGCCAGCCATTTGACCAGAACACTGAAGCTTTCTTT. Its protein product is CASSQPFDQNTEAFF.

The sample holds many counts of this clonotype. The gene calls are TRBV5-1 and TRBJ1-1; 7 bases match TRBD1. The CDR3 runs to 14 residues. Losses at the gene ends were 4 bases for V and 0 bases for J; bases not matched to a gene: 3. Germline V gene data show CDR1 as SGHRS and CDR2 as YFSETQ. The CDR3 loop reads CASSGQGVNTEAFF. In DNA, the CDR3 is TGCGCCAGCAGCGGGCAGGGGGTGAACACTGAAGCTTTCTTT. Drawing the rest from reference TRBV5-1 and TRBJ1-1, the complete variable domain is KAGVTQTPRYLIKTRGQQVTLSCSPISGHRSVSWYQQTPGQGLQFLFEYFSETQRNKGNFPGRFSGRQFSNSRSEMNVSTLELGDSALYLCASSGQGVNTEAFFGQGTRLTVV.

This clonotype appeared many times. The genes are TRBV7-2 and TRBJ1-2; D possibly corresponds to TRBD1 (5 bases). CDR3 length: 13 amino acids. Per germline, CDR1 SGHTA and CDR2 FQGNSA. Trimming shortened V by 5 bases and J by 7 bases, and 14 bases separated the two germline ends. The CDR3: CASSPTGVSGYTF. CDR3 sequence (DNA): TGTGCCAGCAGCCCCACGGGGGTTAGTGGCTACACCTTC.

The rearrangement links TRBV7-9 to TRBJ1-4; the D is unclear. The CDR3 has 15 amino acids. CDR1 and CDR2 from the germline V gene are SEHNR and FQNEAQ (reference sequence). Trimming pared 5 bases from V and 0 bases from J, leaving 10 bases between. In DNA form, the CDR3 reads TGTGCCAGCAGCACGAGACTGTCAACTAATGAAAAACTGTTTTTT. Translation gives CASSTRLSTNEKLFF.

This clonotype was observed many times. CDR3: CASSLGGKYSNQPQHF. The CDR3 nucleotides read TGTGCCAGCAGCTTAGGTGGCAAATATAGCAATCAGCCCCAGCATTTT. The chain links TRBV5-6 to TRBJ1-5, with D unresolved. The germline V and J ends were trimmed by 2 bases and 0 bases, with 12 bases remaining between them. The CDR3 runs to 16 residues. Germline V CDR1 and CDR2: SGHDT, YYEEEE. The variable domain in full, with the rest retrieved from reference TRBV5-6 and TRBJ1-5, is DAGVTQSPTHLIKTRGQQVTLRCSPKSGHDTVSWYQQALGQGPQFIFQYYEEEERQRGNFPDRFSGHQFPNYSSELNVNALLLGDSALYLCASSLGGKYSNQPQHFGDGTRLSIL.

Ten or more counts support this clonotype. In DNA, the CDR3 is TGTGCCAGCAGTTCTAGCACGAATACCATTTTCTCCTACGAGCAGTACTTC. Translation: CASSSSTNTIFSYEQYF. The chain has TRBV6-5 and TRBJ2-7; possible D gene TRBD2, 5 bases. The V gene lost 4 bases and the J gene lost 0 bases, with 19 bases spanning the gap. This CDR3 is 17 amino acids long. The V gene's germline CDR1 is MNHEY and CDR2 SVGAGI.

This clonotype was observed at least ten times. The rearrangement links TRBV5-6 to TRBJ2-2; the match to TRBD2 covers 9 bases. Germline lookup yields CDR1 SGHDT and CDR2 YYEEEE. V was pared by 2 bases and J by 3 bases, with 8 bases of the junction left unmatched. CDR3 length: 17 amino acids. DNA for the CDR3: TGTGCCAGCAGCTTTATAGCGGGAGTAGGGGACACCGGGGAGCTGTTTTTT. As protein: CASSFIAGVGDTGELFF.

In this sample, this clonotype turned up many times. V usage is TRBV7-8 and J usage is TRBJ2-2, with D possibly matching TRBD1 (6 bases). V was trimmed by 5 bases and J by 4 bases, leaving 14 bases between them. CDR3 length: 15 residues. Germline V CDR1 and CDR2: SGHVS, FQNEAQ. The CDR3 bases are TGTGCCAGCAGCGAGCACAGGGTTAGCACCGGGGAGCTGTTTTTT. Encoded protein: CASSEHRVSTGELFF.

This clonotype was counted many times. This chain connects TRBV29-1 to TRBJ1-4, with D uncertain. The V end was cut by 6 bases, the J end by 4 bases, with 9 bases between. The germline V gene has CDR1 SQVTM and CDR2 ANQGSEA. CDR3 length: 12 amino acids. The CDR3 spells CSVAEGNEKLFF. DNA for the CDR3: TGCAGCGTGGCAGAGGGTAATGAAAAACTGTTTTTT.

This clonotype has at least ten counts. The genes are TRBV20-1 and TRBJ2-3; D not certain. The germline V gene encodes CDR1 DFQATT and CDR2 SNEGSKA (reference sequence). V shed 2 bases and J shed 2 bases, with 11 bases lying between them. CDR3 size: 14 residues. CDR3 DNA sequence: TGCAGTGCTAGACGGTCCGGGTACACAGATACGCAGTATTTT. This codes for CSARRSGYTDTQYF.

This clonotype was detected ten times or more. The chain recombines TRBV7-2 with TRBJ1-1; weak D call: TRBD1 (5 bases). The CDR3 has 15 amino acids. Germline loops: CDR1 SGHTA, CDR2 FQGNSA. V dropped 2 bases and J dropped 11 bases, with 21 bases sitting between them. CDR3 amino acids: CASSLIRGTGTTAFF. In DNA form, the CDR3 reads TGTGCCAGCAGCTTAATTAGGGGAACGGGTACGACGGCTTTCTTT.